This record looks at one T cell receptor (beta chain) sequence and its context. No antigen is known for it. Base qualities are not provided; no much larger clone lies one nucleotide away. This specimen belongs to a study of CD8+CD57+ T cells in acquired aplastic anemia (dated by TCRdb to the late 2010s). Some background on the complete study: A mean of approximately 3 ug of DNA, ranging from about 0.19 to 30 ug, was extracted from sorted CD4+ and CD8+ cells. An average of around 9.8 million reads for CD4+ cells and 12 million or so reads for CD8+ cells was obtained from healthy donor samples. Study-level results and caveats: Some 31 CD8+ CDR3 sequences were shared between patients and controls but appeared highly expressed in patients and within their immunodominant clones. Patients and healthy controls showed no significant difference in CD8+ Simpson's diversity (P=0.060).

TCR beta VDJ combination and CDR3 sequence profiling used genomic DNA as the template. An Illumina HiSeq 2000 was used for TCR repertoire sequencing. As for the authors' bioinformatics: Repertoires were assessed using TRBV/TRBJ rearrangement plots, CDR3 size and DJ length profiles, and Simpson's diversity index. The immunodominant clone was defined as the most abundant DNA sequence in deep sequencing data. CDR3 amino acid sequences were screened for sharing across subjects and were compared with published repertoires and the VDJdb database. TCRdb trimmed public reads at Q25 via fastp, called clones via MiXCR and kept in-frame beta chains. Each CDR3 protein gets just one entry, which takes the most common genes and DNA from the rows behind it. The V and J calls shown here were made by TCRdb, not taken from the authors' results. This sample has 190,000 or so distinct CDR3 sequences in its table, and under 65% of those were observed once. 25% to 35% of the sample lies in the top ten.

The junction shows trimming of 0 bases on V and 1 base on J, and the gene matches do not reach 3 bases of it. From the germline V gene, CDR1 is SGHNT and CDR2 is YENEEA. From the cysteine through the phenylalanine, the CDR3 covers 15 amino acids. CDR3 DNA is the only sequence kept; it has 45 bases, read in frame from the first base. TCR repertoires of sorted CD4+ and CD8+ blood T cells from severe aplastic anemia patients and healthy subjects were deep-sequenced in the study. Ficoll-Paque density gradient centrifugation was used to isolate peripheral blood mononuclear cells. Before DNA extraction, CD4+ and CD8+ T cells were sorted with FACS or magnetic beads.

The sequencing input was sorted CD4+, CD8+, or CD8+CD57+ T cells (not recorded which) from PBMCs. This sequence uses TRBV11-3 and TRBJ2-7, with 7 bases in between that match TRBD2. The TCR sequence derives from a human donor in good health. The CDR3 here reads CASSLEASGSYEQYF. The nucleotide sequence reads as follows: TGTGCCAGCAGCTTAGAGGCTAGCGGATCCTACGAGCAGTACTTC.